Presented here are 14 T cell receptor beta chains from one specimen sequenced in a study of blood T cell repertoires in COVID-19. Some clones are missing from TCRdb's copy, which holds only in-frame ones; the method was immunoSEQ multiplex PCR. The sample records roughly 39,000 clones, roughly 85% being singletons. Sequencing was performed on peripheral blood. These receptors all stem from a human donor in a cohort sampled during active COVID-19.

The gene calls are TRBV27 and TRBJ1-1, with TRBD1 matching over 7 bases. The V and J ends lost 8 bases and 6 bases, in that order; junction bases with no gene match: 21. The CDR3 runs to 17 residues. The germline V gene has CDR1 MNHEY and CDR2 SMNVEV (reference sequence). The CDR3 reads CASGITLLQGRFAEAFF. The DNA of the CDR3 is TGTGCCAGCGGCATTACCCTTTTACAGGGGAGGTTTGCTGAAGCTTTCTTT.

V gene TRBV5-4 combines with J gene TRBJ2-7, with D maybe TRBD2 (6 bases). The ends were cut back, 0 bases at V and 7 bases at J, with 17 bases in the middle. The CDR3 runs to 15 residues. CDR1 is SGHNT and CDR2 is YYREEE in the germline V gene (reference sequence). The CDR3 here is CASSLGGTDPREQYF. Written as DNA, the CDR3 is TGTGCCAGCAGCTTGGGTGGGACTGACCCAAGAGAGCAGTACTTC.

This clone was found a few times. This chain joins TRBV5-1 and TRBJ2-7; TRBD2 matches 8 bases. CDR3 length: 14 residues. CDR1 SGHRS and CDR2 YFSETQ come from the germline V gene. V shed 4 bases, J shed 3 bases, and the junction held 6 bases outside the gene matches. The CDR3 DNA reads TGCGCCAGCAGCCCGATCAGCGGGAGCTACGAGCAGTACTTC. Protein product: CASSPISGSYEQYF.

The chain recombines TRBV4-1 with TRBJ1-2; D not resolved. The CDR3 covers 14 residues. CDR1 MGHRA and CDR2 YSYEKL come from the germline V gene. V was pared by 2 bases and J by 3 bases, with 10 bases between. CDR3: CASSQTGGDYGYTF. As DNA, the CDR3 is TGCGCCAGCAGCCAAACCGGCGGAGACTATGGCTACACCTTC.

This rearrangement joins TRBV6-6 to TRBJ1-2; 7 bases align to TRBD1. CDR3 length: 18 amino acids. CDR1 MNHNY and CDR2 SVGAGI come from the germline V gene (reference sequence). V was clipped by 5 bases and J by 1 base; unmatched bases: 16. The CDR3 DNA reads TGTGCCAGCAGTCCCCTACAGGGGTCGATTCGAAGTAACTATGGCTACACCTTC. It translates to CASSPLQGSIRSNYGYTF.

This chain's CDR3 is CASSKLAGGGETQYF. For the CDR3, the DNA is TGTGCCAGTAGTAAACTAGCGGGGGGAGGTGAGACCCAGTACTTC. The chain carries TRBV19 and TRBJ2-5, with 12 bases aligning to TRBD2. The germline V gene encodes CDR1 LNHDA and CDR2 SQIVND (reference sequence). V shed 4 bases, J shed 5 bases, and the junction held 5 bases outside the gene matches. The CDR3 spans 15 residues.

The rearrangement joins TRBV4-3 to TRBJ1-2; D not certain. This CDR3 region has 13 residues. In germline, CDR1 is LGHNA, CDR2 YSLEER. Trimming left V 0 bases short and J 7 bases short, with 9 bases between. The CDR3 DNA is TGCGCCAGCAGCCAAGAATCGCGGGGTGGCTACACCTTC. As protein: CASSQESRGGYTF.

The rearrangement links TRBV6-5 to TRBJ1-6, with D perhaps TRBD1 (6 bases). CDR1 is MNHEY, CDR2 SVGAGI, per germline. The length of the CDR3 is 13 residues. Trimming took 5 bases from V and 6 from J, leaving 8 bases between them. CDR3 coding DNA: TGTGCCAGCAGTAGGACAGTTAATTCACCCCTCCACTTT. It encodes CASSRTVNSPLHF.

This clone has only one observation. The CDR3 nucleotides are TGTGCCAGCAGCCAAGAGACTAGCGGGAGGTACAATGAGCAGTTCTTC. This gives the protein CASSQETSGRYNEQFF. The genes are TRBV4-2 and TRBJ2-1; TRBD2 agrees at 13 bases. V lost 0 bases to trimming and J lost 4 bases; unmatched junction nucleotides: 0. The CDR3 loop spans 16 amino acids. CDR1 LGHNA and CDR2 YNFKEQ come from the germline V gene.

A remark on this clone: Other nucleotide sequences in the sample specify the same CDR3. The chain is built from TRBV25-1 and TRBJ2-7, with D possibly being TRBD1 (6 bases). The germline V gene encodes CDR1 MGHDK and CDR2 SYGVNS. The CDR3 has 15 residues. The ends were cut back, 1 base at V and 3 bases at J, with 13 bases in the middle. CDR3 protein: CASSESGQINYEQYF. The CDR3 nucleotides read TGTGCCAGCAGTGAATCGGGACAAATAAACTACGAGCAGTACTTC.

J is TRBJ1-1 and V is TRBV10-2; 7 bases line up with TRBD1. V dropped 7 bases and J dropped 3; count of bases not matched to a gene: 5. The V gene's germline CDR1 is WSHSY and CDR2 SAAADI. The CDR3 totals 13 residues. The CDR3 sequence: CASTGQVHTEAFF. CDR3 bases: TGCGCCAGCACCGGACAGGTCCACACTGAAGCTTTCTTT.

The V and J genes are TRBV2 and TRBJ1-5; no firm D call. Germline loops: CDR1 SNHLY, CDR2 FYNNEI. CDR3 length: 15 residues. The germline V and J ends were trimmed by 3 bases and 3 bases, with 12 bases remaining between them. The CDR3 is CASSDTVLDNQPQHF. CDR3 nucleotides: TGTGCCAGCAGTGATACAGTTTTGGACAATCAGCCCCAGCATTTT.

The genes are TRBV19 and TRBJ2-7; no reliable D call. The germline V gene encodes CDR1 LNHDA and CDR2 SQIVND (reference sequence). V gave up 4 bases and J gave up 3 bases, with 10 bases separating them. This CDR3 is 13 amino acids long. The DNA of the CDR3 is TGTGCCAGTAGTACCTCGGCTAGCTACGAGCAGTACTTC. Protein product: CASSTSASYEQYF.

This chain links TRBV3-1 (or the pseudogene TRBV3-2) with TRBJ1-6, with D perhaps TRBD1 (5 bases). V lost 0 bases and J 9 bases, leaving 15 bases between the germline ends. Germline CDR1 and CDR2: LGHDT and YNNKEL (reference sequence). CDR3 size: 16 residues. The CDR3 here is CASSQDYVGGSSPLHF. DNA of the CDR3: TGTGCCAGCAGCCAAGATTACGTCGGGGGAAGTTCACCCCTCCACTTT.